These 25 T cell receptor beta chains were all obtained from the same sample, sequenced in a study of control samples from healthy donors and cancer patients. Produced via immunoSEQ multiplex PCR; TCRdb's table is partial and in-frame only. The sample includes 150,000 to 200,000 clones, around 90% of them seen just once. Specimen: blood. The origin of the receptors is a woman in her fifties or sixties in good health.

This chain joins TRBV7-2 and TRBJ2-7, with 9 bases that match TRBD1. The CDR3 covers 15 residues. The trim removed 5 bases at V and 0 bases at J, leaving 5 bases unmatched. In germline, CDR1 is SGHTA, CDR2 FQGNSA. In DNA, the CDR3 is TGTGCCAGCAGCGGGGGGACAGGGATCTCCTACGAGCAGTACTTC. Translation: CASSGGTGISYEQYF. Supplemented by reference TRBV7-2 and TRBJ2-7, the full variable domain reads GAGVSQSPSNKVTEKGKDVELRCDPISGHTALYWYRQSLGQGLEFLIYFQGNSAPDKSGLPSDRFSAERTGGSVSTLTIQRTQQEDSAVYLCASSGGTGISYEQYFGPGTRLTVT.

The V gene is TRBV11-3, the J gene TRBJ1-1; D is undetermined. Germline assignment: CDR1 SGHNT and CDR2 YENEEA. This CDR3 region has 13 residues. The V gene lost 2 bases and the J gene lost 1 base, with 5 bases spanning the gap. The CDR3 nucleotides read TGTGCCAGCAGCTTACACAGGAACACTGAAGCTTTCTTT. Its translation: CASSLHRNTEAFF. Full variable domain (outside the CDR3, taken from reference TRBV11-3 and TRBJ1-1): EAGVVQSPRYKIIEKKQPVAFWCNPISGHNTLYWYLQNLGQGPELLIRYENEEAVDDSQLPKDRFSAERLKGVDSTLKIQPAELGDSAVYLCASSLHRNTEAFFGQGTRLTVV.

The chain joins TRBV7-3 to TRBJ2-5; D unclear. CDR1 SGHTA and CDR2 FQGTGA come from the germline V gene. This CDR3 comprises 13 residues. V was cut by 4 bases and J by 7 bases, with 13 bases left in between. The CDR3 here is CASSSGSVRTQYF. DNA of the CDR3: TGTGCCAGCAGCTCCGGGTCGGTGAGGACCCAGTACTTC.

As to this clone: The junction shows a germline mismatch at one end, possibly a read error. The chain recombines TRBV6-6 with TRBJ2-3; the D gene is possibly TRBD2 (5 bases). This CDR3 has 15 residues. Germline CDR1 and CDR2: MNHNY and SVGAGI (reference sequence). The CDR3 DNA follows: TGTGCCAGCAGTTACTCGAAAGGCCGAGCGGAGACCTTTAGTTTT. Translated: CASSYSKGRAETFSF.

This clone was picked up one time. The chain uses TRBV6-5 and TRBJ2-7; 7 bases map to TRBD1. The CDR3 runs 12 residues. J was trimmed by 10 bases and V by 5 bases; bases with no gene match: 8. CDR1 is MNHEY, CDR2 SVGAGI, per germline. The CDR3 reads CASSRDSPSQYF. CDR3 in DNA: TGTGCCAGCAGTCGGGACAGTCCAAGTCAGTACTTC.

The rearrangement links TRBV27 to TRBJ2-1; unclear D gene. The CDR3 contains 15 residues. Deletions cut 5 bases from V and 1 base from J, with 12 bases between. From germline, CDR1 is MNHEY and CDR2 SMNVEV (reference sequence). CDR3 DNA: TGTGCCAGCAGTCCCCGCTCCCCGTCCTACAATGAGCAGTTCTTC. It codes for CASSPRSPSYNEQFF.

The chain has TRBV11-2 and TRBJ1-5; a weak D match, TRBD1 (5 bases). There are 15 residues in the CDR3. Trimming took off 1 base at V and 1 base at J, with 8 bases between the two ends. Germline V gene lookup returns CDR1 SGHAT and CDR2 FQNNGV. Written as DNA, the CDR3 is TGTGCCAGCAGCTTAGGGGGGATGAGCAATCAGCCCCAGCATTTT. Translation: CASSLGGMSNQPQHF.

This chain uses TRBV28 with TRBJ2-7; TRBD1 agrees at 10 bases. Germline values: CDR1 MDHEN, CDR2 SYDVKM. The CDR3 consists of 17 residues. The J segment lost 7 bases and the V segment lost 3 bases, leaving 15 bases of the junction unmatched. The CDR3 DNA reads as TGTGCCAGCAGTTTCCTGACAGGGGGCTGGCAAACGGGAGAGCAGTACTTC. Protein sequence: CASSFLTGGWQTGEQYF.

This chain joins TRBV19 and TRBJ2-6; D is ambiguous. The ends were cut back, 7 bases at V and 0 bases at J, with 7 bases in the middle. Looked up from germline, CDR1 is LNHDA and CDR2 is SQIVND (reference sequence). The CDR3 consists of 14 residues. The CDR3 sequence is CASNPASGANVLTF. CDR3 sequence (DNA): TGTGCCAGTAACCCCGCCTCTGGGGCCAACGTCCTGACTTTC.

This chain connects TRBV21-1 to TRBJ2-5; the table's D call of TRBD2 was not tested on the DNA. TRBV21-1 is flagged as a pseudogene. The CDR3 spans 15 residues. Here the CDR3 DNA reads TGTGCCAGCAGCACTAGCGGGAGGTACCAAGAGACCCAGTACTTC. Its protein is CASSTSGRYQETQYF.

As to this clone: This CDR3 is also generated by other DNA sequences in the sample. V and J are TRBV11-2 and TRBJ2-3, with D perhaps TRBD1 (5 bases). Germline CDR1 reads SGHAT; CDR2 reads FQNNGV. Trimming removed 8 bases at V and 6 bases at J, with 6 bases between. The CDR3 is made up of 10 amino acids. In DNA, the CDR3 is TGTGCCAGCGGGGCCGATACGCAGTATTTT. Translating it yields CASGADTQYF. The full variable domain, its missing parts supplied by reference TRBV11-2 and TRBJ2-3, is EAGVAQSPRYKIIEKRQSVAFWCNPISGHATLYWYQQILGQGPKLLIQFQNNGVVDDSQLPKDRFSAERLKGVDSTLKIQPAKLEDSAVYLCASGADTQYFGPGTRLTVL.

This sequence joins TRBV5-1 and TRBJ1-1; 9 nucleotides align to TRBD1. CDR3 size: 17 residues. With V trimmed by 2 bases and J by 4 bases, 12 bases remained unmatched. The V gene's germline CDR1 is SGHRS and CDR2 YFSETQ. As DNA, the CDR3 is TGCGCCAGCAGCTTAGACCCGGGACAGGGCCGATCCACTGAAGCTTTCTTT. It encodes CASSLDPGQGRSTEAFF.

This clone occurred once. The chain is built from TRBV18 and TRBJ1-5, with TRBD1 identical over 7 bases. V trimming: 3 bases; J trimming: 7 bases; junction bases outside the gene matches: 6. Germline V gives CDR1 KGHSH, CDR2 LQKENI. This CDR3 has 14 residues. CDR3: CASSPAGGGQPQHF. CDR3 DNA: TGTGCCAGCTCACCGGCAGGGGGGGGACAGCCCCAGCATTTT.

The V and J genes are TRBV9 and TRBJ2-2; D gene unclear. The CDR3 is made up of 16 amino acids. V dropped 2 bases and J dropped 1 base, with 12 bases sitting between them. The germline CDR1 and CDR2 sequences are SGDLS and YYNGEE. CDR3 coding DNA: TGTGCCAGCAGCGTCGCCGGACCCCAGAACACCGGGGAGCTGTTTTTT. Amino acids: CASSVAGPQNTGELFF.

The chain employs TRBV30 and TRBJ1-1; D possibly corresponds to TRBD1 (6 bases). Between the trimmed V and J ends, which lost 2 bases and 4 bases, there was a span of 14 bases. In germline, CDR1 is GTSNPN, CDR2 SVGIG (reference sequence). CDR3 length: 14 residues. The CDR3 DNA is TGTGCCTGGAGTAACCTTGGGGGCATCACTGAAGCTTTCTTT. It codes for CAWSNLGGITEAFF. Full variable domain (rest looked up from reference TRBV30 and TRBJ1-1): SQTIHQWPATLVQPVGSPLSLECTVEGTSNPNLYWYRQAAGRGLQLLFYSVGIGQISSEVPQNLSASRPQDRQFILSSKKLLLSDSGFYLCAWSNLGGITEAFFGQGTRLTVV.

The rearrangement joins TRBV18 to TRBJ2-3, with D perhaps matching TRBD1 (5 bases). This CDR3 is 14 amino acids long. From germline, CDR1 is KGHSH and CDR2 LQKENI. V was clipped by 1 base and J by 4 bases, with 9 bases between them. The CDR3 sequence is CASSPLGAADTQYF. The CDR3 DNA reads TGTGCCAGCTCACCACTTGGGGCGGCAGATACGCAGTATTTT. The full variable domain, completed using reference TRBV18 and TRBJ2-3, is NAGVMQNPRHLVRRRGQEARLRCSPMKGHSHVYWYRQLPEEGLKFMVYLQKENIIDESGMPKERFSAEFPKEGPSILRIQQVVRGDSAAYFCASSPLGAADTQYFGPGTRLTVL.

V usage is TRBV9 and J usage is TRBJ2-2; TRBD1 might be the D (6 bases). V lost 4 bases and J 0 bases, leaving 13 bases between the germline ends. The CDR3 is made up of 16 amino acids. Germline V gene sequence: CDR1 SGDLS, CDR2 YYNGEE. DNA for the CDR3: TGTGCCAGCAGCCCTCGTGCAGGGGCGAACACCGGGGAGCTGTTTTTT. This translates into CASSPRAGANTGELFF.

The CDR3 sequence: CASSVAGRDTGELFF. The CDR3 DNA reads TGTGCCAGCAGCGTAGCGGGTAGGGACACCGGGGAGCTGTTTTTT. This rearrangement joins TRBV9 to TRBJ2-2; D ambiguous. The germline V and J ends were trimmed by 0 bases and 3 bases, with 9 bases remaining between them. The germline CDR1 and CDR2 sequences are SGDLS and YYNGEE. This CDR3 comprises 15 residues.

The genes are TRBV28 and TRBJ2-3; tentatively, D is TRBD2 (6 bases). This CDR3 region has 17 residues. The ends were cut back, 6 bases at V and 1 base at J, with 20 bases in the middle. Germline CDR1 and CDR2: MDHEN and SYDVKM. CDR3 DNA: TGTGCCAGCAGCCAGACCTTGGCAGCGGGCCGCACAGATACGCAGTATTTT. This codes for CASSQTLAAGRTDTQYF. The full variable domain, in which reference TRBV28 and TRBJ2-3 provide the parts outside the CDR3, is DVKVTQSSRYLVKRTGEKVFLECVQDMDHENMFWYRQDPGLGLRLIYFSYDVKMKEKGDIPEGYSVSREKKERFSLILESASTNQTSMYLCASSQTLAAGRTDTQYFGPGTRLTVL.

The CDR3 DNA sequence: TGTGCCAGCGGTAGCGGGGGGGCAACAGATACGCAGTATTTT. Protein product: CASGSGGATDTQYF. V is TRBV9 and J is TRBJ2-3; 11 bases align to TRBD2. The CDR3 is 14 amino acids. V was clipped by 7 bases and J by 3 bases; unmatched bases: 4. Germline assignment: CDR1 SGDLS and CDR2 YYNGEE.

The V call is TRBV7-9, the J call TRBJ2-5; 8 nucleotides match TRBD1. J was trimmed by 5 bases and V by 4 bases; bases with no gene match: 9. The CDR3 covers 15 residues. In germline, CDR1 is SEHNR, CDR2 FQNEAQ (reference sequence). DNA for the CDR3: TGTGCCAGCAGCTCCACGACAGGGGTAGGGGAGACCCAGTACTTC. Its translation is CASSSTTGVGETQYF. Combining the CDR3 with reference TRBV7-9 and TRBJ2-5 gives the whole variable domain DTGVSQNPRHKITKRGQNVTFRCDPISEHNRLYWYRQTLGQGPEFLTYFQNEAQLEKSRLLSDRFSAERPKGSFSTLEIQRTEQGDSAMYLCASSSTTGVGETQYFGPGTRLLVL.

This clone was recorded only once. This chain joins TRBV28 and TRBJ1-3; weak D call: TRBD1 (6 bases). The length of the CDR3 is 13 residues. Between the trimmed V and J ends, which lost 6 bases and 0 bases, there was a span of 6 bases. CDR1 and CDR2 (germline): MDHEN, SYDVKM. Written as DNA, the CDR3 is TGTGCCAGCAGGGACAGCTCTGGAAACACCATATATTTT. The encoded protein is CASRDSSGNTIYF.

The chain couples TRBV5-1 to TRBJ2-1, with 11 bases identical to TRBD2. This CDR3 comprises 15 residues. Germline lookup yields CDR1 SGHRS and CDR2 YFSETQ. V lost 0 bases and J lost 10; bases outside the gene matches: 6. The CDR3 coding sequence is TGCGCCAGCAGCTTGGGACTAGCGGGGCTAGCGGAGCAGTTCTTC. Encoded protein: CASSLGLAGLAEQFF.

This clone is a singleton in its sample. V gene TRBV4-1 combines with J gene TRBJ1-1; D gene uncertain. The germline V gene has CDR1 MGHRA and CDR2 YSYEKL. With 1 base removed from V and 8 bases from J, the gap between germline ends came to 8 bases. CDR3 size: 12 residues. Written as DNA, the CDR3 is TGCGCCAGCAGCCAAGTTCGCCGGGAAGCTTTCTTT. Its protein product is CASSQVRREAFF.

This clone turned up a few times. The J gene is TRBJ1-6, the V gene TRBV3-1 (or the pseudogene TRBV3-2); D may be TRBD1 (6 bases). The V gene's germline CDR1 is LGHDT and CDR2 YNNKEL (reference sequence). V shed 4 bases and J shed 9 bases, with 13 bases lying between them. The CDR3 spans 14 residues. DNA of the CDR3: TGTGCCAGCAGCCCACAGGGCGCCGGTTCACCCCTCCACTTT. It encodes CASSPQGAGSPLHF.